These 25 T cell receptor beta chains originate from one sample sequenced in a study of cytomegalovirus exposure and HLA in healthy donors. The PCR ran on 60 Vbeta and 13 Jbeta primers. The table came from immunoSEQ multiplex PCR; TCRdb's copy has only in-frame clones and leaves some out. The profile shows about 220,000 clones, around 80% of them singletons. The specimen sequenced was PBMCs. Receptors were obtained from a man between 18 and 29 years old in good health and CMV-seronegative.

This rearrangement joins TRBV28 to TRBJ2-7, with 7 nucleotides matching TRBD1. There are 13 residues in the CDR3. V lost 6 bases and J lost 3; bases outside the gene matches: 5. The germline V gene encodes CDR1 MDHEN and CDR2 SYDVKM. This chain's CDR3 is CASSRQGIYEQYF. For the CDR3, the DNA is TGTGCCAGCAGCCGACAGGGTATCTACGAGCAGTACTTC.

The V and J genes are TRBV27 and TRBJ2-7; TRBD2 aligns across 8 bases. Germline V gives CDR1 MNHEY, CDR2 SMNVEV (reference sequence). The CDR3 is 12 residues long. V dropped 3 bases and J dropped 6; count of bases not matched to a gene: 1. CDR3 nucleotides: TGTGCCAGCAGTTTTAGCGGGATCGAGCAGTACTTC. Protein product: CASSFSGIEQYF.

Only a few counts were recorded for this clone. The chain couples TRBV6-1 to TRBJ2-7, with 7 bases fitting TRBD1. CDR1 and CDR2 (germline): MNHNS, SASEGT. Losses at the gene ends were 4 bases for V and 3 bases for J; bases not matched to a gene: 6. The CDR3 has 14 amino acids. In nucleotides, the CDR3 is TGTGCCAGCAGTGGTCCACAGGGGAACTACGAGCAGTACTTC. Protein sequence: CASSGPQGNYEQYF.

This rearrangement joins TRBV27 to TRBJ1-2; 8 nucleotides match TRBD1. Germline CDR1 is MNHEY and CDR2 is SMNVEV (reference sequence). The CDR3 covers 14 residues. The V gene end was trimmed by 8 bases and the J gene end by 8 bases; junction bases not matched to a gene: 13. The CDR3 DNA reads as TGTGCCAGCCGCCCGACAGGGGCCTCGTGGGGCTACACCTTC. Protein: CASRPTGASWGYTF.

The gene calls are TRBV7-3 and TRBJ1-1; unclear D gene. Germline values: CDR1 SGHTA, CDR2 FQGTGA. The V end lost 2 bases, the J end lost 1 base, and 5 bases lay between the germline ends. This CDR3 is 13 amino acids long. CDR3 in DNA: TGTGCCAGCAGCTTACAGGAGAACACTGAAGCTTTCTTT. Its protein product is CASSLQENTEAFF.

The genes are TRBV5-4 and TRBJ2-1; 12 bases line up with TRBD2. Losses at the gene ends were 4 bases for V and 0 bases for J; bases not matched to a gene: 14. CDR3 length: 20 amino acids. From germline, CDR1 is SGHNT and CDR2 YYREEE (reference sequence). The DNA for the CDR3 is TGTGCCAGCAGCCCCCCCCGGACTAGCGGGATGTCTCGCTCCTACAATGAGCAGTTCTTC. Amino acid sequence: CASSPPRTSGMSRSYNEQFF.

The CDR3, as DNA: TGTGCCAGCAGCCGGACAGTCCTTGGCTATGGCTACACCTTC. Residues: CASSRTVLGYGYTF. The chain carries TRBV14 and TRBJ1-2, with D perhaps matching TRBD1 (6 bases). CDR3 length: 14 residues. Germline-derived CDR1 and CDR2 are SGHDN and FVKESK. Trimming cost V 4 bases and J 4 bases, with 13 bases left between them.

This chain joins TRBV30 and TRBJ1-1; D is ambiguous. Trimming left V 2 bases short and J 1 base short, with 8 bases between. This CDR3 region has 13 residues. Germline V CDR1 and CDR2: GTSNPN, SVGIG (reference sequence). In DNA form, the CDR3 reads TGTGCCTGGAGTTGGTACTCGAACACTGAAGCTTTCTTT. Its protein product is CAWSWYSNTEAFF.

V and J are TRBV5-1 and TRBJ2-2; 7 bases map to TRBD1. The CDR3 has 14 residues. In germline, CDR1 is SGHRS, CDR2 YFSETQ. With 1 base clipped from V and 4 bases from J, the junction kept 1 base outside the gene matches. CDR3 nucleotide sequence: TGCGCCAGCAGCTTGCAGGGGGTCACCGGGGAGCTGTTTTTT. Its translation: CASSLQGVTGELFF.

V usage is TRBV18 and J usage is TRBJ2-5; D ambiguous. The V gene's germline CDR1 is KGHSH and CDR2 LQKENI. The CDR3 totals 13 residues. V lost 2 bases to trimming and J lost 5 bases, with 9 bases between them. Here the CDR3 reads CASSPSGRETQYF. For the CDR3, the DNA is TGTGCCAGCTCACCATCGGGTCGGGAGACCCAGTACTTC.

The chain couples TRBV5-4 to TRBJ2-2; maybe TRBD2 (5 bases). The CDR3 extends over 16 amino acids. V lost 4 bases, J lost 4 bases, and 17 bases lay in between. CDR1 SGHNT and CDR2 YYREEE come from the germline V gene (reference sequence). CDR3 coding DNA: TGTGCCAGCAGCCCGCCGGGCGGGCGAGCCACCGGGGAGCTGTTTTTT. Amino acids: CASSPPGGRATGELFF.

J is TRBJ1-3 and V is TRBV18; D gene unclear. The CDR3 totals 13 residues. In germline, CDR1 is KGHSH, CDR2 LQKENI. The V gene lost 3 bases and the J gene lost 3 bases, with 6 bases spanning the gap. The CDR3: CASSPSDGNTIYF. The CDR3 coding sequence is TGTGCCAGCTCACCCTCAGATGGAAACACCATATATTTT. Filled out from reference TRBV18 and TRBJ1-3, the complete variable domain reads NAGVMQNPRHLVRRRGQEARLRCSPMKGHSHVYWYRQLPEEGLKFMVYLQKENIIDESGMPKERFSAEFPKEGPSILRIQQVVRGDSAAYFCASSPSDGNTIYFGEGSWLTVV.

This clone was observed a handful of times. The CDR3 loop reads CAWTGGAGEQFF. The CDR3 region has the DNA TGTGCCTGGACAGGGGGCGCAGGTGAGCAGTTCTTC. This chain uses TRBV30 with TRBJ2-1, with 8 bases matching TRBD1. Germline assignment: CDR1 GTSNPN and CDR2 SVGIG (reference sequence). Unmatched junction bases numbered 5, after V lost 4 bases and J lost 9 bases. The length of the CDR3 is 12 residues.

This sequence joins TRBV29-1 and TRBJ2-1; D remains unclear. CDR1 and CDR2 (germline): SQVTM, ANQGSEA. V lost 1 base, J lost 6 bases, and 13 bases lay in between. This CDR3 has 14 residues. CDR3 residues: CSVEVLLAGNEQFF. The CDR3 bases are TGCAGCGTTGAAGTTCTCTTGGCTGGCAATGAGCAGTTCTTC.

This rearrangement joins TRBV6-1 to TRBJ1-5, with 9 bases that match TRBD1. Germline V gives CDR1 MNHNS, CDR2 SASEGT. This CDR3 is 19 amino acids long. Germline trimming cut 4 bases from V and 0 bases from J; bases unmatched to any gene: 13. CDR3 coding DNA: TGTGCCAGCAGTGCTCAGACAGGGGGGGGGCCGTATAGCAATCAGCCCCAGCATTTT. Its translation: CASSAQTGGGPYSNQPQHF.

This clone was picked up a small number of times. The CDR3 DNA is TGTGCCAGCAGCCCCGGGACAGGGGGACGCGAGCAGTACTTC. This sequence encodes CASSPGTGGREQYF. The rearrangement links TRBV6-5 to TRBJ2-7; TRBD1 matches 11 bases. Germline CDR1 is MNHEY and CDR2 is SVGAGI. This CDR3 has 14 residues. Trimming at V came to 6 bases and at J to 6 bases, leaving 7 bases not matched to a gene.

The rearrangement links TRBV13 to TRBJ2-1, with 12 bases matching TRBD2. V lost 5 bases and J lost 0; bases outside the gene matches: 5. The germline CDR1 and CDR2 sequences are PRHDT and FYEKMQ (reference sequence). The CDR3 is 17 amino acids. CDR3 sequence (DNA): TGTGCCAGCAGCGTCAGACTAGCGGGAGCCTCCTACAATGAGCAGTTCTTC. Its translation: CASSVRLAGASYNEQFF.

The chain links TRBV5-6 to TRBJ2-5; 8 bases map to TRBD2. The DNA matches TRBJ2-7 better at its end, which makes the J call doubtful. This CDR3 spans 17 amino acids. Germline CDR1 reads SGHDT; CDR2 reads YYEEEE. The CDR3 nucleotides are TGTGCCAGCAGCTTGACTAGCGGTCCTAGATGGTCCTACGAGCAGTACTTC. Its translation: CASSLTSGPRWSYEQYF.

The rearrangement joins TRBV15 to TRBJ2-1, with D possibly being TRBD2 (5 bases). V lost 8 bases to trimming and J lost 6 bases, with 17 bases between them. CDR1 and CDR2 from the germline V gene are LNHNV and YYDKDF (reference sequence). CDR3 size: 14 residues. The CDR3 nucleotides are TGTGCCACCGGGAAGGGCGGGCTGAGCAATGAGCAGTTCTTC. Encoded protein: CATGKGGLSNEQFF. Full variable domain (outside the CDR3, taken from reference TRBV15 and TRBJ2-1): DAMVIQNPRYQVTQFGKPVTLSCSQTLNHNVMYWYQQKSSQAPKLLFHYYDKDFNNEADTPDNFQSRRPNTSFCFLDIRSPGLGDTAMYLCATGKGGLSNEQFFGPGTRLTVL.

The chain combines TRBV27 with TRBJ2-2; D is undetermined. Germline values: CDR1 MNHEY, CDR2 SMNVEV (reference sequence). The germline V and J ends were trimmed by 8 bases and 0 bases, with 7 bases remaining between them. CDR3 length equals 13 residues. CDR3 sequence (DNA): TGTGCCAGCGCAGTCACGAACACCGGGGAGCTGTTTTTT. Protein product: CASAVTNTGELFF.

The genes are TRBV13 and TRBJ1-3; TRBD1 agrees at 7 bases. This CDR3 is 17 amino acids long. Trimming took 5 bases from V and 0 from J; bases not matched to a gene: 10. The germline gives CDR1 PRHDT, CDR2 FYEKMQ (reference sequence). The CDR3 DNA reads TGTGCCAGCAGCCAAAGGACAGGATTTTTCTCTGGAAACACCATATATTTT. Amino acids: CASSQRTGFFSGNTIYF.

This clone was recorded a few times. In DNA form, the CDR3 reads TGTGCCAGCAGTCCCGGGACATATAGCAATCAGCCCCAGCATTTT. This translates into CASSPGTYSNQPQHF. This rearrangement joins TRBV2 to TRBJ1-5; a weak D match, TRBD1 (6 bases). The length of the CDR3 is 15 residues. Germline values: CDR1 SNHLY, CDR2 FYNNEI. V was trimmed by 5 bases and J by 0 bases, leaving 11 bases between them.

V is TRBV9 and J is TRBJ2-5; TRBD1 agrees at 10 bases. This CDR3 spans 14 amino acids. The J segment lost 5 bases and the V segment lost 4 bases, leaving 5 bases of the junction unmatched. The germline V gene encodes CDR1 SGDLS and CDR2 YYNGEE. DNA for the CDR3: TGTGCCAGCAGCCCCCGGACAGGGGGGGAGACCCAGTACTTC. Its translation is CASSPRTGGETQYF.

The rearrangement uses TRBV28 and TRBJ1-1; the D gene is possibly TRBD1 (5 bases). Germline loops: CDR1 MDHEN, CDR2 SYDVKM. CDR3 length: 13 amino acids. The V end lost 7 bases, the J end lost 0 bases, and 9 bases lay between the germline ends. In DNA, the CDR3 is TGTGCCAGCACCACGACAGTGAACACTGAAGCTTTCTTT. It codes for CASTTTVNTEAFF.

This clone was counted a single time. CDR3 coding DNA: TGTGCCAGCAGTGAAGGGACAGCAGCAACTAATGAAAAACTGTTTTTT. This sequence encodes CASSEGTAATNEKLFF. This chain uses TRBV6-1 with TRBJ1-4, with D possibly matching TRBD1 (6 bases). CDR1 is MNHNS and CDR2 is SASEGT in the germline V gene. Between the trimmed V and J ends, which lost 1 base and 0 bases, there was a span of 9 bases. The CDR3 extends over 16 amino acids.